This TCR beta chain stems from a study of T cells in women clearing cervical HPV infection. As to this clone: The read halts 3 residues ahead of the CDR3 end, with the missing end drawn from the germline J gene.

Produced via immunoSEQ multiplex PCR; TCRdb's table is partial and in-frame only. The listing records around 22,000 clones. Trimming cost V 2 bases and J 8 bases, with 13 bases left between them. This CDR3 region has 15 residues. Germline lookup yields CDR1 MNHNS and CDR2 SASEGT. This sequence originates from a woman aged 18 to 75 with a cervical HPV16 infection that either progressed to CIN3+ or cleared (not recorded which). The J gene is TRBJ1-6, the V gene TRBV6-1; unclear D gene. The sequenced sample was blood buffy coat. CDR3 bases read: TGTGCCAGCAGTGAAAGCTCGCGGGCCTATTCACCC. The encoded protein is CASSESSRAYSP. The full CDR3 protein is CASSESSRAYSPLHF.